Shown below are 3 T cell receptor beta chains from a single sample sequenced in a study of blood T cell repertoires in COVID-19. TCRdb keeps only in-frame clones here, not all; method: immunoSEQ multiplex PCR. Among around 85,000 clones, roughly 86% were seen once, and the ten largest hold roughly 8%. Sequenced: peripheral blood. Every receptor here comes from a man over 45 with active COVID-19.

The chain has TRBV2 and TRBJ2-1, with 16 bases aligning to TRBD2. The CDR3 extends over 17 amino acids. The germline CDR1 and CDR2 sequences are SNHLY and FYNNEI. The junction had 13 bases not matched to a gene; V was cut back by 8 bases and J by 9 bases. The CDR3 bases are TGTGCCAGCCGCCAAGGGACTAGCGGGGGGGGTGGAGGTGAGCAGTTCTTC. The encoded protein is CASRQGTSGGGGGEQFF.

The rearrangement joins TRBV12-3 or TRBV12-4 to TRBJ2-6; D not resolved. V lost 8 bases, J lost 0 bases, and 5 bases lay in between. The CDR3 length is 13 residues. The CDR3 DNA is TGTGCCAGCTCCAACTCTGGGGCCAACGTCCTGACTTTC. The encoded protein is CASSNSGANVLTF.

V gene TRBV27 combines with J gene TRBJ2-1; 12 nucleotides line up with TRBD2. The CDR3 runs to 16 residues. The V gene end was trimmed by 5 bases and the J gene end by 7 bases; junction bases not matched to a gene: 9. Germline V gene lookup returns CDR1 MNHEY and CDR2 SMNVEV (reference sequence). The CDR3: CASSPLLAGGGNEQFF. The CDR3 region has the DNA TGTGCCAGCAGTCCCCTTCTAGCGGGGGGGGGTAATGAGCAGTTCTTC.